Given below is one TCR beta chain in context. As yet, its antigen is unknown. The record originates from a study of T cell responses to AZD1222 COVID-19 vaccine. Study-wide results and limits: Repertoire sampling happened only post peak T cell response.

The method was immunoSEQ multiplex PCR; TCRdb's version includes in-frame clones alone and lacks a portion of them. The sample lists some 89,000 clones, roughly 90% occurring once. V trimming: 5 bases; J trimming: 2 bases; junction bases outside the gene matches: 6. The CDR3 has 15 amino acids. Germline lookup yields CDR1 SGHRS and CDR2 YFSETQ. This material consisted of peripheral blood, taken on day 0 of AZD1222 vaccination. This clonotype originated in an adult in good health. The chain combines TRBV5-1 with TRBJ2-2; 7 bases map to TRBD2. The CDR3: CASRVAGPNTGELFF. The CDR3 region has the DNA TGCGCCAGCAGAGTAGCGGGCCCAAACACCGGGGAGCTGTTTTTT. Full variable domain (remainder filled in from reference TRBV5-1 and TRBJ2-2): KAGVTQTPRYLIKTRGQQVTLSCSPISGHRSVSWYQQTPGQGLQFLFEYFSETQRNKGNFPGRFSGRQFSNSRSEMNVSTLELGDSALYLCASRVAGPNTGELFFGEGSRLTVL.